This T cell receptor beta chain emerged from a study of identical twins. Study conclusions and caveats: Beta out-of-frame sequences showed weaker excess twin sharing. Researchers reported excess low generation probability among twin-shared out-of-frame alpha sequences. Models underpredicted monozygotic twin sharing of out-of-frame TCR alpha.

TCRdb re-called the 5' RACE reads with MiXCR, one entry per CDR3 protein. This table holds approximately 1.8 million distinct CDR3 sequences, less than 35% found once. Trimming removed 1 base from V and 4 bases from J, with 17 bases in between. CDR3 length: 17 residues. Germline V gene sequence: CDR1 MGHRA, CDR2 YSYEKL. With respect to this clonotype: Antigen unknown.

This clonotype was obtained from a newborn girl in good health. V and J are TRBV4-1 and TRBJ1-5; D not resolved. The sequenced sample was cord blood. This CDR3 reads CASSQGLLGARNQPQHF. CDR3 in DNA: TGCGCCAGCAGCCAAGGCCTCTTGGGCGCTCGGAATCAGCCCCAGCATTTT.